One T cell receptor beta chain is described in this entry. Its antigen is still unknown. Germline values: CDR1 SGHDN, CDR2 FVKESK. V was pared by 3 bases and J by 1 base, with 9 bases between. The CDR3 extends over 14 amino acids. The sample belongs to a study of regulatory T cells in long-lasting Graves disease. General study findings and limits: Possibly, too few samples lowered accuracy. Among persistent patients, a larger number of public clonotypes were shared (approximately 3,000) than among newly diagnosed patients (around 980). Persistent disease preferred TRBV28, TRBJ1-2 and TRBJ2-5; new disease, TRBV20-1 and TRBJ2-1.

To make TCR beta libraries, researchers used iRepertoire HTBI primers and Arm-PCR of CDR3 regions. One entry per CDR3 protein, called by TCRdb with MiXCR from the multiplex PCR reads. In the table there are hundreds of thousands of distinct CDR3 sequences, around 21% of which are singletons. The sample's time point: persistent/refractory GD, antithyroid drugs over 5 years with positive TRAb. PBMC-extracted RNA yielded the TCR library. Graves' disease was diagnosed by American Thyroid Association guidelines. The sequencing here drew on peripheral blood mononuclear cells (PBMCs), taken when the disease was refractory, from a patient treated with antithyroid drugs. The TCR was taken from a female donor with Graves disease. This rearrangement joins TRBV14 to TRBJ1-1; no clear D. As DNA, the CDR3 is TGTGCCAGCAGCCACGGTGGGAAGAACACTGAAGCTTTCTTT. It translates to CASSHGGKNTEAFF.